This T cell receptor (beta chain) appears in the sequencing data of a study of T cells after yellow fever vaccination. General observations from the study: There was a small share of clonotypes that showed up in both the CD4 and CD8 compartments.

A single record per CDR3 protein comes from TCRdb applying MiXCR to the 5' RACE reads. The data contain approximately 300,000 distinct CDR3 sequences, approximately 12% of them singletons. Germline V gene sequence: CDR1 ENHRY, CDR2 SYGVKD. The V end lost 4 bases, the J end lost 5 bases, and 20 bases lay between the germline ends. The CDR3 totals 16 residues. On this clonotype: Its antigen is not known.

This TCR derives from a man younger than 30 who received the YFV17D yellow fever vaccine. Sequenced here: CD4+ T cells sorted from PBMCs, sampled 45 days after the yellow fever booster vaccination. This chain uses TRBV10-3 with TRBJ2-5, with a tentative D call TRBD2 (7 bases). The CDR3 spells CAISGTGGKKIETQYF. Here the CDR3 DNA reads TGTGCCATCAGTGGCACGGGGGGCAAGAAGATCGAGACCCAGTACTTC.